The 11 T cell receptor beta chains presented below share a single source sample, sequenced in a study of T-cell reconstitution after alpha-beta-depleted transplantation in children. The authors prepared the TCRbeta library with unique molecular identifiers. TCRdb used MiXCR to reprocess the PCR reads, holding one entry per CDR3 protein. This sample has over 400,000 distinct CDR3 sequences, with 43% found just once. The sample in question was PBMCs, obtained before TCRalphabeta/CD19-depleted stem cell transplant. Source of these receptors: a girl aged 2 to 10 with aplastic anemia, due to receive a stem cell transplant.

The sample holds a few counts of this clonotype. V and J are TRBV5-5 and TRBJ2-7, with 10 positions matching TRBD2. The CDR3 runs to 16 residues. CDR1 SGHKS and CDR2 YYEKEE come from the germline V gene (reference sequence). Trimming took 0 bases from V and 0 from J; bases not matched to a gene: 3. CDR3 protein: CASSLAGTSASYEQYF. The CDR3 DNA follows: TGTGCCAGCAGCTTGGCCGGGACTAGCGCCTCCTACGAGCAGTACTTC.

This clonotype appeared a few times. This sequence joins TRBV2 and TRBJ2-3; 12 nucleotides match TRBD2. The junction had 8 bases not matched to a gene; V was cut back by 1 base and J by 6 bases. The CDR3 contains 17 residues. Germline values: CDR1 SNHLY, CDR2 FYNNEI. CDR3 coding DNA: TGTGCCAGCAGTGAAGACGTCGGACTAGCGGGATCTGATACGCAGTATTTT. Translation gives CASSEDVGLAGSDTQYF. Filled out from reference TRBV2 and TRBJ2-3, the complete variable domain reads EPEVTQTPSHQVTQMGQEVILRCVPISNHLYFYWYRQILGQKVEFLVSFYNNEISEKSEIFDDQFSVERPDGSNFTLKIRSTKLEDSAMYFCASSEDVGLAGSDTQYFGPGTRLTVL.

This clonotype was picked up a small number of times. This chain links TRBV27 with TRBJ2-1; TRBD2 might be the D (6 bases). From germline, CDR1 is MNHEY and CDR2 SMNVEV (reference sequence). The CDR3 totals 15 residues. V was trimmed by 7 bases and J by 0 bases, leaving 13 bases between them. CDR3 sequence reads: CASKALGSSYNEQFF. CDR3 DNA: TGTGCCAGCAAAGCGCTCGGGAGCTCCTACAATGAGCAGTTCTTC.

Ten or more counts support this clonotype. The chain employs TRBV29-1 and TRBJ2-7, with 9 bases aligning to TRBD1. This CDR3 contains 12 residues. Germline values: CDR1 SQVTM, CDR2 ANQGSEA. V was clipped by 4 bases and J by 6 bases; unmatched bases: 4. The CDR3 DNA sequence: TGCAGCGTTGGGGGGACAGGGAGCGAGCAGTACTTC. This codes for CSVGGTGSEQYF.

This clonotype has ten or more counts. The chain has TRBV20-1 and TRBJ1-6, with a weak D call TRBD1 (5 bases). This CDR3 has 12 amino acids. Germline-derived CDR1 and CDR2 are DFQATT and SNEGSKA (reference sequence). Deletions cut 5 bases from V and 9 bases from J, with 11 bases between. The CDR3 reads CSAGGGSSPLHF. The CDR3 DNA sequence: TGCAGTGCTGGGGGGGGGAGTTCACCCCTCCACTTT.

The chain couples TRBV10-3 to TRBJ2-5; D is undetermined. The CDR3 extends over 14 amino acids. The V gene lost 0 bases and the J gene lost 3 bases, with 8 bases spanning the gap. Germline loops: CDR1 ENHRY, CDR2 SYGVKD. In DNA, the CDR3 is TGTGCCATCAGTGAGTCGGAAAGAGAAGAGACCCAGTACTTC. Its translation: CAISESEREETQYF.

The gene calls are TRBV6-5 and TRBJ2-5, with 12 bases matching TRBD2. Trimming removed 0 bases from V and 5 bases from J; junction bases left unmatched: 7. Germline CDR1 reads MNHEY; CDR2 reads SVGAGI. The CDR3 runs 17 residues. The CDR3 bases are TGTGCCAGCAGTTACTCCCTAGCGGGAGGGCCGAGGGAGACCCAGTACTTC. Amino acid sequence: CASSYSLAGGPRETQYF.

The chain links TRBV5-1 to TRBJ1-6; D possibly corresponds to TRBD1 (6 bases). The CDR3 runs 17 residues. Germline CDR1 SGHRS, CDR2 YFSETQ. Trimming removed 4 bases at V and 0 bases at J, with 14 bases between. The CDR3 DNA reads TGCGCCAGCAGCATGACAGGATCGAGCTCCTATAATTCACCCCTCCACTTT. Protein product: CASSMTGSSSYNSPLHF.

This chain's CDR3 is CSVGTGGFEQYF. Here the CDR3 DNA reads TGCAGCGTTGGGACAGGGGGATTTGAGCAGTACTTC. The chain recombines TRBV29-1 with TRBJ2-7, with TRBD1 matching 10 bases. Looked up from germline, CDR1 is SQVTM and CDR2 is ANQGSEA. The junction had 4 bases not matched to a gene; V was cut back by 4 bases and J by 7 bases. There are 12 residues in the CDR3.

The chain recombines TRBV10-3 with TRBJ2-5, with D unclear. This CDR3 spans 12 amino acids. V lost 1 base to trimming and J lost 1 base, with 1 base between them. Germline CDR1 reads ENHRY; CDR2 reads SYGVKD. In DNA, the CDR3 is TGTGCCATCAGTGAGTTCCAAGAGACCCAGTACTTC. Encoded protein: CAISEFQETQYF.

The chain is built from TRBV7-2 and TRBJ2-3, with TRBD2 matching over 8 bases. With V trimmed by 0 bases and J by 11 bases, 4 bases remained unmatched. This CDR3 has 13 residues. The germline V gene has CDR1 SGHTA and CDR2 FQGNSA. The CDR3 sequence: CASSLAGLAGQYF. The CDR3, as DNA: TGTGCCAGCAGCTTAGCGGGGCTAGCGGGGCAGTATTTT.